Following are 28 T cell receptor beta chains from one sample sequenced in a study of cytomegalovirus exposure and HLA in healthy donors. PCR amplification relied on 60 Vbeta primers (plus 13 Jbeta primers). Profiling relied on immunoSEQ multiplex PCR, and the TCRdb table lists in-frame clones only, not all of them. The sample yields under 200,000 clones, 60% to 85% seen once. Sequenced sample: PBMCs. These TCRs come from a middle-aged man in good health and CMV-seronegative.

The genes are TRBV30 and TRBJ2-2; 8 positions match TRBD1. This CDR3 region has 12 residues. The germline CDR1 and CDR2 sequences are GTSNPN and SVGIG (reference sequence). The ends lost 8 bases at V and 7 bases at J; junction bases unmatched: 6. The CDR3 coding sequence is TGTGCCCGGACAGGGCGTGGCGGGGAGCTGTTTTTT. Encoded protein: CARTGRGGELFF.

CDR3 in amino acids: CASSIGQGLEPQHF. CDR3 DNA: TGCGCCAGCAGCATCGGACAGGGACTTGAGCCCCAGCATTTT. The chain links TRBV5-1 to TRBJ1-5; 8 nucleotides line up with TRBD1. The ends lost 4 bases at V and 8 bases at J; junction bases unmatched: 8. Germline CDR1 and CDR2: SGHRS and YFSETQ. The CDR3 covers 14 residues.

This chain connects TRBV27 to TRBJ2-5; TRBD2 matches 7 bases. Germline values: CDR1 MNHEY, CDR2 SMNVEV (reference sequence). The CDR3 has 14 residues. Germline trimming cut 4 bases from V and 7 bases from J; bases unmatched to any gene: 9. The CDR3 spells CASSSLGGRGTQYF. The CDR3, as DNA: TGTGCCAGCAGTTCCCTGGGTGGGAGGGGGACCCAGTACTTC.

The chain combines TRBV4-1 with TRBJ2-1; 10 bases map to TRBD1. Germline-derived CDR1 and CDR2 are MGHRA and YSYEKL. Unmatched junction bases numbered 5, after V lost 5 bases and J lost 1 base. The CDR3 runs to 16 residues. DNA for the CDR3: TGCGCCAGCAGCGACTTGGGACAGGGGTCCTACAATGAGCAGTTCTTC. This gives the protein CASSDLGQGSYNEQFF.

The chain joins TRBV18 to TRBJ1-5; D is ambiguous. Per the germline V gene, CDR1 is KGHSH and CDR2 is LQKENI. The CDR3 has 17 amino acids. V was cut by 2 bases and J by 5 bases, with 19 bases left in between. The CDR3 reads CASSPTSSTGHHQPQHF. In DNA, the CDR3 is TGTGCCAGCTCACCAACGTCATCGACGGGTCACCATCAGCCCCAGCATTTT.

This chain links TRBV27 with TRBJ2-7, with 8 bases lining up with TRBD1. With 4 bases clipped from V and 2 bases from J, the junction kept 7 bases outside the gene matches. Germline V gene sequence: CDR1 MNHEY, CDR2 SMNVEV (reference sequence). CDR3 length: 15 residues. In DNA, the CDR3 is TGTGCCAGCAGTTATAGGACAGGGATAGCCTACGAGCAGTACTTC. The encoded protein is CASSYRTGIAYEQYF.

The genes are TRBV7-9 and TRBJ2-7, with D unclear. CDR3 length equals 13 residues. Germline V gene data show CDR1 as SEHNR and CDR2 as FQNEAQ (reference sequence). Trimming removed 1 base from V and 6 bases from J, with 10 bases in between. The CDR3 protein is CASSLGESGEQYF. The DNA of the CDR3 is TGTGCCAGCAGCTTAGGCGAGTCGGGCGAGCAGTACTTC.

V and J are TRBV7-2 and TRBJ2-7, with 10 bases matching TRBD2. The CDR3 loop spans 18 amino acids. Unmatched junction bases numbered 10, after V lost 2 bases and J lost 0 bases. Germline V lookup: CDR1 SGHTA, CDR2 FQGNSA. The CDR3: CASSLSGLAGVYSYEQYF. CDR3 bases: TGTGCCAGCAGCTTAAGTGGGCTAGCGGGGGTGTACTCCTACGAGCAGTACTTC.

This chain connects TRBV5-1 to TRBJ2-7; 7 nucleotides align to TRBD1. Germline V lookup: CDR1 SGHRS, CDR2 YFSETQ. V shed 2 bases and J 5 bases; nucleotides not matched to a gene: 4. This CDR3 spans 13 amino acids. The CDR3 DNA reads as TGCGCCAGCAGCTTACAGGGGTGGCACGAGCAGTACTTC. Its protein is CASSLQGWHEQYF. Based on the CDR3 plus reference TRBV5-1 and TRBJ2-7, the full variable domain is KAGVTQTPRYLIKTRGQQVTLSCSPISGHRSVSWYQQTPGQGLQFLFEYFSETQRNKGNFPGRFSGRQFSNSRSEMNVSTLELGDSALYLCASSLQGWHEQYFGPGTRLTVT.

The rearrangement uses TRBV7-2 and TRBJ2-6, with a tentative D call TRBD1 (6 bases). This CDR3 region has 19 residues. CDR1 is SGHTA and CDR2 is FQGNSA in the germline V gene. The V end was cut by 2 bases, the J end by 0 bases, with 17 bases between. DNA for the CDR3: TGTGCCAGCAGCTTATCCGCGGCAGGGGCATTCTCTGGGGCCAACGTCCTGACTTTC. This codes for CASSLSAAGAFSGANVLTF.

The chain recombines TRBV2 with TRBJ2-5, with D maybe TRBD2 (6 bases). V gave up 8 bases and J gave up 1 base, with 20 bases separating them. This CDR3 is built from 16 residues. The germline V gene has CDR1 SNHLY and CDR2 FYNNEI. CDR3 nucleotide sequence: TGTGCCAGCCTAATGGGAGATGGGACTGTCCAAGAGACCCAGTACTTC. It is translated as CASLMGDGTVQETQYF.

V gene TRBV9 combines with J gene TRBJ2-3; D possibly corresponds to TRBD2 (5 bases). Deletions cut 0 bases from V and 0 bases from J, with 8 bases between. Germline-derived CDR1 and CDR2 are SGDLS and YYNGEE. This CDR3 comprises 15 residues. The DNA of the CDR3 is TGTGCCAGCAGCGTAGACGGGGTTAGCACAGATACGCAGTATTTT. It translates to CASSVDGVSTDTQYF.

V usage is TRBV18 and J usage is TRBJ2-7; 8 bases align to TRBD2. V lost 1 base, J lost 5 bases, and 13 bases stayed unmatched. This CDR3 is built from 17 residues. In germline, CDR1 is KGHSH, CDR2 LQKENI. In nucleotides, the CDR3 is TGTGCCAGCTCACCACGGCTGGGGAGCGGGAGTCTCGACGAGCAGTACTTC. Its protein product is CASSPRLGSGSLDEQYF.

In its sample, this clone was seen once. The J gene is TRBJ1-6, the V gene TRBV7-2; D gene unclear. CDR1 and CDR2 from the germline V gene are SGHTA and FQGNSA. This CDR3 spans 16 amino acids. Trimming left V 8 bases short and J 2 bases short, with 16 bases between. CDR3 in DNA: TGTGCCAGCCGGAATGGAGGACGCACCTATAATTCACCCCTCCACTTT. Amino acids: CASRNGGRTYNSPLHF.

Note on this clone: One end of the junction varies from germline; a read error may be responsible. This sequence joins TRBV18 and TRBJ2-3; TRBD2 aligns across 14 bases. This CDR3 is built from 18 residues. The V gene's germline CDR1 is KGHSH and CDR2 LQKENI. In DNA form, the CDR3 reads TGTGCCAGCTCGCCACCGGGACTAGCGGGGGACTCCACAGATACGCAGTATTTT. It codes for CASSPPGLAGDSTDTQYF. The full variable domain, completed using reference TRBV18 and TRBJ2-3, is NAGVMQNPRHLVRRRGQEARLRCSPMKGHSHVYWYRQLPEEGLKFMVYLQKENIIDESGMPKERFSAEFPKEGPSILRIQQVVRGDSAAYFCASSPPGLAGDSTDTQYFGPGTRLTVL.

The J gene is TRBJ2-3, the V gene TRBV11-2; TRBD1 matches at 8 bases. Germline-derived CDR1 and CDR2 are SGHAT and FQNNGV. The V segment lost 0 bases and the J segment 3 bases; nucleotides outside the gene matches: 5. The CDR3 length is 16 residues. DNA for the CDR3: TGTGCCAGCAGCTTAGATGGGACAGGATATACAGATACGCAGTATTTT. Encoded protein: CASSLDGTGYTDTQYF.

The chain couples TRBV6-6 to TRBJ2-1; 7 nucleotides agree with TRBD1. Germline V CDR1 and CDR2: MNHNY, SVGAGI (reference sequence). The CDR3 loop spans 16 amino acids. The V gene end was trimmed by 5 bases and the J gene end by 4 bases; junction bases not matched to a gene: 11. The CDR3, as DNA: TGTGCCAGCAGTGGAGACAGGGCGGTACGTTACAATGAGCAGTTCTTC. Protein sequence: CASSGDRAVRYNEQFF.

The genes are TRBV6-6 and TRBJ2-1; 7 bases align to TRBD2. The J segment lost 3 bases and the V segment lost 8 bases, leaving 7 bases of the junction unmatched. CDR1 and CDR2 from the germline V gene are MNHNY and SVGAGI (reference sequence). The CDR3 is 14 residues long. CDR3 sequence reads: CASGAAGDYNEQFF. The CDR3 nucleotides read TGTGCCAGCGGGGCCGCGGGGGACTACAATGAGCAGTTCTTC.

The CDR3 loop is CASSLGLAVQETQYF. The CDR3 DNA follows: TGTGCCAGCAGCTTGGGACTAGCGGTTCAAGAGACCCAGTACTTC. V and J are TRBV5-5 and TRBJ2-5, with TRBD2 identical over 9 bases. V lost 0 bases to trimming and J lost 2 bases; unmatched junction nucleotides: 2. From germline, CDR1 is SGHKS and CDR2 YYEKEE (reference sequence). The CDR3 totals 15 residues.

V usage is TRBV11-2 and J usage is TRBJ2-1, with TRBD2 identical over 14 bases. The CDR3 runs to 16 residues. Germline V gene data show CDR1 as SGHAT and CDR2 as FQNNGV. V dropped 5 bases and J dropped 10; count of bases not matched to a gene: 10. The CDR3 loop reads CASSPRLAGGQSEQFF. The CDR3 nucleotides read TGTGCCAGCAGCCCGCGACTAGCGGGAGGGCAGTCAGAGCAGTTCTTC.

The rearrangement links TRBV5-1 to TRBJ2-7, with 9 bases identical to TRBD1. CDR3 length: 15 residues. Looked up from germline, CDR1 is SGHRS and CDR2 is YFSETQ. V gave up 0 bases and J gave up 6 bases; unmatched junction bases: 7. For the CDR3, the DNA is TGCGCCAGCAGCTTGGAGGGGACAGGGAGGGCCGAGCAGTACTTC. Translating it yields CASSLEGTGRAEQYF.

CDR3 region: CASSFGTGANVLTF. Written as DNA, the CDR3 is TGCGCCAGCAGCTTTGGCACTGGGGCCAACGTCCTGACTTTC. The chain joins TRBV5-1 to TRBJ2-6, with D hard to call. V dropped 2 bases and J dropped 2 bases, with 5 bases sitting between them. This CDR3 spans 14 amino acids. The germline CDR1 and CDR2 sequences are SGHRS and YFSETQ.

In DNA, the CDR3 is TGTGCCAGCAGTTACTCTGACACCACTGAAGCTTTCTTT. This sequence encodes CASSYSDTTEAFF. The chain has TRBV6-5 and TRBJ1-1; no definite D call. V was clipped by 0 bases and J by 4 bases, with 6 bases between them. The germline V gene encodes CDR1 MNHEY and CDR2 SVGAGI. The CDR3 consists of 13 residues.

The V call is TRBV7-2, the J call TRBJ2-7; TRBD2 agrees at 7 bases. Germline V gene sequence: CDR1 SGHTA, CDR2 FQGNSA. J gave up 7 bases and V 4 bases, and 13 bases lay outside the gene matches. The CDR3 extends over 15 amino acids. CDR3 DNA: TGTGCCAGCAGCTACGAATTTCCGGGGCGGGGGGAGCAGTACTTC. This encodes CASSYEFPGRGEQYF.

Written as DNA, the CDR3 is TGTGCCAGTACCGAGGGAGGAGCGGGGGAAGAGACCCAGTACTTC. It encodes CASTEGGAGEETQYF. The V gene is TRBV19, the J gene TRBJ2-5, with TRBD2 matching over 8 bases. The J segment lost 3 bases and the V segment lost 7 bases, leaving 10 bases of the junction unmatched. CDR3 length: 15 residues. Germline loops: CDR1 LNHDA, CDR2 SQIVND (reference sequence).

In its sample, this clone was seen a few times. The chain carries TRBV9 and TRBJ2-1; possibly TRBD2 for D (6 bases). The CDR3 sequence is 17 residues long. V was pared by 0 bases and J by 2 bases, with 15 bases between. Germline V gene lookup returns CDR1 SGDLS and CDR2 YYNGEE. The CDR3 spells CASSVVPIAAPYNEQFF. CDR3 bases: TGTGCCAGCAGCGTAGTTCCCATAGCGGCCCCCTACAATGAGCAGTTCTTC.

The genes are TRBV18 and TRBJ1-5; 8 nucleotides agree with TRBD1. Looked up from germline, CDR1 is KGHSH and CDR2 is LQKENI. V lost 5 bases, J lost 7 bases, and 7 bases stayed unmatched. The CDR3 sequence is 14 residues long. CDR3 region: CASSLQGVGQPQHF. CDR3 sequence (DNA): TGTGCCAGCTCATTACAGGGGGTCGGGCAGCCCCAGCATTTT.

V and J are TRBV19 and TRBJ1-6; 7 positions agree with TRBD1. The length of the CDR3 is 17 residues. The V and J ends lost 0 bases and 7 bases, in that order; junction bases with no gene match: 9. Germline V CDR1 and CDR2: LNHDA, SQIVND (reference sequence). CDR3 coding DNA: TGTGCCAGTAGTATAGATCGACAGGGAGGAGGGAATTCACCCCTCCACTTT. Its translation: CASSIDRQGGGNSPLHF.